The 21 T cell receptor beta chains listed next were all sequenced from one sample in a study of T cells in Graves' hyperthyroidism and ophthalmopathy. Authors of the study amplified TCR beta CDR3 regions from RNA transcripts. HTBI primers were the set used in a first-round RT-PCR of the TCR CDR3. In TCRdb, the multiplex PCR reads were re-called with MiXCR into one record per CDR3 protein. The sample holds 500,000 or so distinct CDR3 sequences, 17% seen once. The source material was blood. These receptors came from a woman under 30 with Graves' ophthalmopathy.

This clonotype was detected many times. DNA for the CDR3: TGTGCCAGCAGCAATAGCGGGAGGGCCTACGAGCAGTACTTC. Translation: CASSNSGRAYEQYF. V and J are TRBV11-1 and TRBJ2-7; 11 bases agree with TRBD2. Germline-derived CDR1 and CDR2 are SGHAT and FQDESV (reference sequence). J lost 2 bases, V lost 5 bases, and 2 bases had no gene match. This CDR3 has 14 amino acids.

This clonotype was counted a few times. V is TRBV28 and J is TRBJ1-1, with 8 bases fitting TRBD1. The CDR3 spans 13 residues. J gave up 4 bases and V 11 bases, and 9 bases lay outside the gene matches. Germline CDR1 and CDR2: MDHEN and SYDVKM. CDR3 coding DNA: TGTGCCCATTCGGACAGGGTGTTCACTGAAGCTTTCTTT. It specifies CAHSDRVFTEAFF.

This clonotype was seen ten or more times. This chain joins TRBV27 and TRBJ2-7, with 7 bases fitting TRBD1. The CDR3 length is 17 residues. The germline gives CDR1 MNHEY, CDR2 SMNVEV (reference sequence). V trimming: 5 bases; J trimming: 1 base; junction bases outside the gene matches: 14. CDR3 amino acids: CASSISLEGAISYEQYF. CDR3 nucleotides: TGTGCCAGCAGTATCTCTTTAGAGGGGGCGATTTCCTACGAGCAGTACTTC.

In this sample, this clonotype turned up many times. The J gene is TRBJ1-1, the V gene TRBV28; D may be TRBD1 (6 bases). This CDR3 spans 16 amino acids. Germline assignment: CDR1 MDHEN and CDR2 SYDVKM. Trimming pared 4 bases from V and 5 bases from J, leaving 20 bases between. The DNA of the CDR3 is TGTGCCAGCAGTTCCCCCGGGGGCAGCGCGGCGACTGAAGCTTTCTTT. This sequence encodes CASSSPGGSAATEAFF.

V gene TRBV7-7 combines with J gene TRBJ2-5, with a possible D match to TRBD2 (6 bases). This CDR3 contains 14 residues. CDR1 SSHAT and CDR2 FNYEAQ come from the germline V gene (reference sequence). DNA of the CDR3: TGTGCTAGCGGACCGGGACTCCTTCAAGAGACCCAGTACTTC. It yields the protein CASGPGLLQETQYF.

This clonotype was observed many times. Compared with germline, one end of the junction differs, possibly owing to a read error. The J gene is TRBJ1-2, the V gene TRBV27, with 11 nucleotides matching TRBD1. The CDR3 extends over 16 amino acids. Germline lookup yields CDR1 MNHEY and CDR2 SMNVEV (reference sequence). CDR3 bases: TGTGCCAGCAGATTATTTCCTTCGGGACAGGGGGATGGCTACACCTTC. Residues: CASRLFPSGQGDGYTF.

This chain connects TRBV25-1 to TRBJ2-7; D is perhaps TRBD2 (5 bases). The CDR3 consists of 15 residues. V was shortened by 5 bases and J by 5 bases, with 19 bases between the two germline ends. In germline, CDR1 is MGHDK, CDR2 SYGVNS. CDR3 protein: CASSSTLQLEDEQYF. In nucleotides, the CDR3 is TGTGCCAGCAGTTCCACTCTACAATTGGAGGACGAGCAGTACTTC.

This clonotype was recorded a few times. The chain joins TRBV3-1 to TRBJ2-1, with D maybe TRBD1 (5 bases). Deletions cut 1 base from V and 9 bases from J, with 13 bases between. The CDR3 consists of 14 residues. Germline lookup yields CDR1 LGHDT and CDR2 YNNKEL (reference sequence). Here the CDR3 reads CASSQVGRVGEQFF. The CDR3 DNA reads TGTGCCAGCAGCCAAGTGGGCAGGGTAGGTGAGCAGTTCTTC.

This clonotype was found many times. V and J are TRBV30 and TRBJ1-1; the D gene is possibly TRBD1 (5 bases). Trimming shortened V by 4 bases and J by 5 bases, and 14 bases separated the two germline ends. The CDR3 spans 13 residues. Germline values: CDR1 GTSNPN, CDR2 SVGIG (reference sequence). CDR3 residues: CAWNQGGKTEAFF. In nucleotides, the CDR3 is TGTGCCTGGAACCAGGGAGGTAAGACTGAAGCTTTCTTT. Together with reference TRBV30 and TRBJ1-1, the CDR3 gives the full variable domain: SQTIHQWPATLVQPVGSPLSLECTVEGTSNPNLYWYRQAAGRGLQLLFYSVGIGQISSEVPQNLSASRPQDRQFILSSKKLLLSDSGFYLCAWNQGGKTEAFFGQGTRLTVV.

This clonotype was counted many times. The DNA of the CDR3 is TGTGCCAGCAGCTTCAGGGACGGCCCTGGCTACACCTTC. Its protein is CASSFRDGPGYTF. This chain links TRBV11-2 with TRBJ1-2; D possibly corresponds to TRBD1 (5 bases). CDR3 length: 13 amino acids. In germline, CDR1 is SGHAT, CDR2 FQNNGV. V was clipped by 3 bases and J by 7 bases, with 12 bases between them.

This clonotype came up a few times. V gene TRBV9 combines with J gene TRBJ1-2; maybe TRBD1 (6 bases). CDR3 length: 14 residues. The V end was cut by 0 bases, the J end by 4 bases, with 10 bases between. Germline loops: CDR1 SGDLS, CDR2 YYNGEE. The CDR3 reads CASSVEAGVYGYTF. The CDR3 DNA reads TGTGCCAGCAGCGTAGAGGCAGGGGTCTATGGCTACACCTTC.

On this clonotype: One base away lies a much larger clone, so this may be a sequencing read error. V is TRBV6-1 and J is TRBJ2-3; weak D call: TRBD2 (5 bases). The CDR3 has 14 residues. The germline V gene has CDR1 MNHNS and CDR2 SASEGT. With 8 bases removed from V and 3 bases from J, the gap between germline ends came to 15 bases. The CDR3 sequence is CASQWERRTDTQYF. CDR3 sequence (DNA): TGTGCCAGCCAGTGGGAGAGGAGGACAGATACGCAGTATTTT.

At least ten counts were recorded for this clonotype. The chain is built from TRBV10-3 and TRBJ1-2; unclear D gene. The CDR3 runs to 15 residues. The germline V gene encodes CDR1 ENHRY and CDR2 SYGVKD. Between the trimmed V and J ends, which lost 2 bases and 2 bases, there was a span of 12 bases. CDR3 residues: CAISETLTENYGYTF. CDR3 DNA: TGTGCCATCAGTGAGACCCTGACGGAGAACTATGGCTACACCTTC.

The sample holds a few counts of this clonotype. A much more abundant neighbour one base away suggests this may be a read error. This chain joins TRBV6-1 and TRBJ2-7, with 10 bases fitting TRBD1. The germline CDR1 and CDR2 sequences are MNHNS and SASEGT. This CDR3 contains 15 residues. The CDR3 here is CTSSEGGQGSDEQYF. Written as DNA, the CDR3 is TGTACCAGCAGTGAGGGGGGACAGGGGTCGGACGAGCAGTACTTC.

This clonotype occurred many times. This rearrangement joins TRBV7-9 to TRBJ2-5; D gene uncertain. This CDR3 has 12 amino acids. The germline gives CDR1 SEHNR, CDR2 FQNEAQ (reference sequence). The V and J ends lost 0 bases and 8 bases respectively, with 7 bases between them. The CDR3 sequence: CASSLATATQYF. The CDR3, as DNA: TGTGCCAGCAGCTTAGCAACTGCAACCCAGTACTTC.

This clonotype was recorded at least ten times. V and J are TRBV3-1 and TRBJ2-1; TRBD2 matches 7 bases. This CDR3 comprises 16 residues. V lost 4 bases to trimming and J lost 7 bases; unmatched junction nucleotides: 13. The germline V gene encodes CDR1 LGHDT and CDR2 YNNKEL (reference sequence). CDR3 loop: CASSLMESGGVNEQFF. The CDR3 coding sequence is TGTGCCAGCAGCCTCATGGAGTCGGGGGGAGTTAATGAGCAGTTCTTC.

This clonotype was detected many times. The rearrangement uses TRBV7-8 and TRBJ2-7; perhaps TRBD2 as D (5 bases). V gave up 3 bases and J gave up 3 bases, with 12 bases separating them. Germline V gene data show CDR1 as SGHVS and CDR2 as FQNEAQ. The CDR3 covers 14 residues. This CDR3 reads CASSFRPGIYEQYF. For the CDR3, the DNA is TGTGCCAGCAGCTTTCGCCCGGGGATCTACGAGCAGTACTTC.

This clonotype was counted many times. V and J are TRBV4-2 and TRBJ2-3, with D perhaps TRBD2 (5 bases). Germline-derived CDR1 and CDR2 are LGHNA and YNFKEQ. V was pared by 0 bases and J by 0 bases, with 7 bases between. This CDR3 has 15 residues. CDR3 loop: CASSQDRGSTDTQYF. The CDR3 nucleotides are TGTGCCAGCAGCCAAGATCGAGGGAGCACAGATACGCAGTATTTT.

Many counts were recorded for this clonotype. J is TRBJ2-1 and V is TRBV30; D is tentatively TRBD1 or TRBD2 (6 bases each). CDR1 is GTSNPN, CDR2 SVGIG, per germline (reference sequence). The CDR3 is 11 residues long. CDR3 nucleotides: TGTGCTCGGGGGCGGACGAATGAGCAGTTCTTC. This sequence encodes CARGRTNEQFF.

This clonotype was seen repeatedly, ten times or more. V is TRBV2 and J is TRBJ2-7, with D possibly TRBD2 on 6 matching bases. Germline lookup yields CDR1 SNHLY and CDR2 FYNNEI. V was cut by 5 bases and J by 5 bases, with 16 bases left in between. The CDR3 is 14 residues long. CDR3: CASSPGLRGNEQYF. CDR3 bases: TGTGCCAGCAGTCCGGGACTCCGGGGAAACGAGCAGTACTTC.

This rearrangement joins TRBV6-1 to TRBJ2-3, with 7 bases lining up with TRBD1. V shed 6 bases, J shed 0 bases, and the junction held 15 bases outside the gene matches. The CDR3 loop spans 18 amino acids. Germline lookup yields CDR1 MNHNS and CDR2 SASEGT. CDR3 residues: CASRERLGTDTSTDTQYF. In nucleotides, the CDR3 is TGTGCCAGCAGGGAGCGACTTGGGACAGATACCAGCACAGATACGCAGTATTTT.